This note documents a single TCR beta chain sequence. Antigen unknown. Constant-region reverse primers amplified full-length variable regions, followed by semi-nested Nested Universal Primer A PCR. MiXCR, run by TCRdb on the 5' RACE reads, gives a single entry per CDR3 protein. The profile shows around 9,600 distinct CDR3 sequences, about a third of them singletons. Study-level findings and limits: Tumor-infiltrating Treg TCR alpha and beta sequences overlapped most with tumor naive CD4+ T cells, then blood naive. The larger cohort examined one V-J beta rearrangement, not whole repertoires. Tumor memory CD4+ T cell TCR gene usage was found to cluster with blood and lymph node memory CD4+ cells and with lymph node naive CD4+ cells.

Tregs were sorted as CD4+CD25+CD127-/low cells. Source material: Tregs sorted from blood. This receptor was identified in a female donor with breast cancer.

The CDR3 nucleotides are TGTGCCAGCAGTGATCCGGTACAAGAGACCCAGTACTTC. Protein: CASSDPVQETQYF. The chain is built from TRBV25-1 and TRBJ2-5; D gene unclear. There are 13 residues in the CDR3. V was cut by 3 bases and J by 2 bases, with 7 bases left in between. CDR1 is MGHDK and CDR2 is SYGVNS in the germline V gene.